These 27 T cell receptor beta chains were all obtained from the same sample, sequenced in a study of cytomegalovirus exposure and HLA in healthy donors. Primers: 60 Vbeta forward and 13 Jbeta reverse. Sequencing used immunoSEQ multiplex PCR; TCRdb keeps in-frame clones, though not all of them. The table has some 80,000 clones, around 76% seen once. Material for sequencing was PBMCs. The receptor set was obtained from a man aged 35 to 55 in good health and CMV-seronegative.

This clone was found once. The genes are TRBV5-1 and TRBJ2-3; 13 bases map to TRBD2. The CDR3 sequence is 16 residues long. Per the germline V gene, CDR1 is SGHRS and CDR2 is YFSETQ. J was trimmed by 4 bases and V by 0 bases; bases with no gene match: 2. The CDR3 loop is CASSLGTSGSADTQYF. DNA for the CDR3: TGCGCCAGCAGCTTGGGGACTAGCGGGAGTGCAGATACGCAGTATTTT.

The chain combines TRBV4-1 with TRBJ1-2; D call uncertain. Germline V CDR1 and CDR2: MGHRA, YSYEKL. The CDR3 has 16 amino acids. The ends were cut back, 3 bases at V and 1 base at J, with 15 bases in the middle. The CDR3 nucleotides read TGCGCCAGCAGCCAGCCGAAAGGTGGAGATAACTATGGCTACACCTTC. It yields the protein CASSQPKGGDNYGYTF.

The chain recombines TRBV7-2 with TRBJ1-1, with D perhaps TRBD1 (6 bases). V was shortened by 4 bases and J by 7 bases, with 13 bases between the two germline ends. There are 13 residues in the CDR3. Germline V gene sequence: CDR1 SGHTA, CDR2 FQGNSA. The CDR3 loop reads CASSSTGSDEAFF. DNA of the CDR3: TGTGCCAGCAGCTCTACAGGGTCTGATGAAGCTTTCTTT.

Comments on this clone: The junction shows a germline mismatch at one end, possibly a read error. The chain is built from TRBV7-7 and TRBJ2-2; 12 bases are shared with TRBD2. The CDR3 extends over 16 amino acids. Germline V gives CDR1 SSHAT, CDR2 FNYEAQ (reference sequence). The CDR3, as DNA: TGTGCTAGCAGCTTATCTAGCGGGAGGGCCACCGGGGAGCTGTTTTTT. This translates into CASSLSSGRATGELFF.

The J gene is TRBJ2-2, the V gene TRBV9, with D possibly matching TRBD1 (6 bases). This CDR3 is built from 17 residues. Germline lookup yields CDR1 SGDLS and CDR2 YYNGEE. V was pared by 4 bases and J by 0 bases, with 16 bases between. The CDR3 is CASSLGQNSANTGELFF. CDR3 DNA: TGTGCCAGCAGCCTCGGACAGAACTCAGCGAACACCGGGGAGCTGTTTTTT.

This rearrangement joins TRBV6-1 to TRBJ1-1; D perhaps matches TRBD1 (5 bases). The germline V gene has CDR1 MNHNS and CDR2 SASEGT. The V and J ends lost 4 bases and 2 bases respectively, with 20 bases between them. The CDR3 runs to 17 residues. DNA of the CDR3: TGTGCCAGCAGTGCGAAGACAGCTCAAGTCTTTAACACTGAAGCTTTCTTT. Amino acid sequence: CASSAKTAQVFNTEAFF.

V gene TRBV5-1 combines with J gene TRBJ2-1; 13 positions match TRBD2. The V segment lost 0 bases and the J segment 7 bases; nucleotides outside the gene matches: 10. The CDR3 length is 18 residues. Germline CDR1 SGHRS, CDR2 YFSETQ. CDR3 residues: CASSLALLAGGALNEQFF. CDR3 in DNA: TGCGCCAGCAGCTTGGCCTTACTAGCGGGAGGGGCATTGAATGAGCAGTTCTTC.

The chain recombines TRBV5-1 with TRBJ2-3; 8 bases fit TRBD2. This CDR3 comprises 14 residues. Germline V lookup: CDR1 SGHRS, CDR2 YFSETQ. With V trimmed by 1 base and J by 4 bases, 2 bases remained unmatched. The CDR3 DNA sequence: TGCGCCAGCAGCTTGTGGCGGGAGGCAGATACGCAGTATTTT. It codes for CASSLWREADTQYF. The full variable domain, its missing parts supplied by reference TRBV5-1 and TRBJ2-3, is KAGVTQTPRYLIKTRGQQVTLSCSPISGHRSVSWYQQTPGQGLQFLFEYFSETQRNKGNFPGRFSGRQFSNSRSEMNVSTLELGDSALYLCASSLWREADTQYFGPGTRLTVL.

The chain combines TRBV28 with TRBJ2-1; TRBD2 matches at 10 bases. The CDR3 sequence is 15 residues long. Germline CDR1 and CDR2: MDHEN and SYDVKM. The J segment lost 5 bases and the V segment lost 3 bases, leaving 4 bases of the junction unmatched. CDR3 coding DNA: TGTGCCAGCAGTTTTCAGCGGGGGGGGCACAATGAGCAGTTCTTC. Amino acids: CASSFQRGGHNEQFF.

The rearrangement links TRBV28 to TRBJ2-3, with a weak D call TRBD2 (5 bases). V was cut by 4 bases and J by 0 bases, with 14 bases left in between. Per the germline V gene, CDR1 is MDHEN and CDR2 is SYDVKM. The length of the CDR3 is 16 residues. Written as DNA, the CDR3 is TGTGCCAGCAGTTCTCGGACTGGAGTCAGCACAGATACGCAGTATTTT. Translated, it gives CASSSRTGVSTDTQYF.

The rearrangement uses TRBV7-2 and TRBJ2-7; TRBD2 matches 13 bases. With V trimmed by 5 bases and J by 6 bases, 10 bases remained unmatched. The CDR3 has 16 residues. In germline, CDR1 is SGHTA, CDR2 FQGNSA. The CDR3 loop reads CASSAIGLAGASEQYF. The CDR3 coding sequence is TGTGCCAGCAGCGCCATCGGACTAGCGGGAGCGTCCGAGCAGTACTTC.

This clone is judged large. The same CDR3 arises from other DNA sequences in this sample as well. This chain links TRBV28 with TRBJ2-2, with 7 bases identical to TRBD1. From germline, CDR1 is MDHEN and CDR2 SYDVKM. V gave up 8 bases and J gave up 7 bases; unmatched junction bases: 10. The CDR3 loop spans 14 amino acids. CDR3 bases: TGTGCCAGCGCGAAAGGGGGCGAAGGCGGGGAGCTGTTTTTT. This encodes CASAKGGEGGELFF.

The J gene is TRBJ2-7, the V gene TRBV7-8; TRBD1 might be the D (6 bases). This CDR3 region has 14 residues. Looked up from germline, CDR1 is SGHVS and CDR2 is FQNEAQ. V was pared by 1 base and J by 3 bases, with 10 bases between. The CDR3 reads CASSLVGDNYEQYF. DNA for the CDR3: TGTGCCAGCAGCTTAGTTGGGGACAACTACGAGCAGTACTTC.

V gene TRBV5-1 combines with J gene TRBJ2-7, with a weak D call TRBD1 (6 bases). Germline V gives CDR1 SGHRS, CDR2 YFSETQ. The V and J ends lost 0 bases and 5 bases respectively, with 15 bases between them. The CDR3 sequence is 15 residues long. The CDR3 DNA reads TGCGCCAGCAGCTTGGATACAGGGCGCTTGGACGAGCAGTACTTC. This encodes CASSLDTGRLDEQYF.

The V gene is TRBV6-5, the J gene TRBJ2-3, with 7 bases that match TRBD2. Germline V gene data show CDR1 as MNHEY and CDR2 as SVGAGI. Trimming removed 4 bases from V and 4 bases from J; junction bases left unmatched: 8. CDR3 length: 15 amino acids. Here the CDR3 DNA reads TGTGCCAGCAGTTGGGTGGGAGGGCCCCCAGATACGCAGTATTTT. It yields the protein CASSWVGGPPDTQYF.

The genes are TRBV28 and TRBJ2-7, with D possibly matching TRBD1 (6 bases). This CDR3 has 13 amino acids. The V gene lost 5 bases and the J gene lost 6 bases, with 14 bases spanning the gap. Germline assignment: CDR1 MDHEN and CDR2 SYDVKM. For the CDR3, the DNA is TGTGCCAGCAGTCTGTACAGGGTCCTCGAGCAGTACTTC. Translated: CASSLYRVLEQYF.

This chain's CDR3 is CASSLDQARTDTQYF. CDR3 DNA sequence: TGCGCCAGCAGCTTGGATCAGGCGCGCACAGATACGCAGTATTTT. The chain is built from TRBV5-1 and TRBJ2-3; D is ambiguous. CDR3 length: 15 residues. CDR1 is SGHRS and CDR2 is YFSETQ in the germline V gene. Trimming stripped 0 bases from V and 1 base from J, with 9 bases between.

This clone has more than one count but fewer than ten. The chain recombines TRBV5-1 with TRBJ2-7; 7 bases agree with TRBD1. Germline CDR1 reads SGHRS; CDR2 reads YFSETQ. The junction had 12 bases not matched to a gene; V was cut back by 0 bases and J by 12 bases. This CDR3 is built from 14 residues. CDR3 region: CASSLGNGDSGLYF. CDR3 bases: TGCGCCAGCAGCTTGGGGAACGGGGACAGCGGACTGTACTTC. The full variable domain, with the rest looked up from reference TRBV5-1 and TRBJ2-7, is KAGVTQTPRYLIKTRGQQVTLSCSPISGHRSVSWYQQTPGQGLQFLFEYFSETQRNKGNFPGRFSGRQFSNSRSEMNVSTLELGDSALYLCASSLGNGDSGLYFGPGTRLTVT.

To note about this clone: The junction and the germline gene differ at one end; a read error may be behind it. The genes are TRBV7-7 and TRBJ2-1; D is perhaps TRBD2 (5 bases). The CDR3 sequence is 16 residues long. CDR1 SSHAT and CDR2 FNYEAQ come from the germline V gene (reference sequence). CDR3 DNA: TGTGCTAGCAGTCCAGGACGACTAATTGGGCACAATGAGCAGTTCTTC. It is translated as CASSPGRLIGHNEQFF. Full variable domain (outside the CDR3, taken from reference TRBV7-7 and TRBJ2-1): GAGVSQSPRYKVTKRGQDVTLRCDPISSHATLYWYQQALGQGPEFLTYFNYEAQPDKSGLPSDRFSAERPEGSISTLTIQRTEQRDSAMYRCASSPGRLIGHNEQFFGPGTRLTVL.

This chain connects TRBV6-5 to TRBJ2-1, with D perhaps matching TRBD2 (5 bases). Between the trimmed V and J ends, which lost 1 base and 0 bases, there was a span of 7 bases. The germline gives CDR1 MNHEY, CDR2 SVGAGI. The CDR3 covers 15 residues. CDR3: CASSYWLASYNEQFF. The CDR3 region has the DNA TGTGCCAGCAGTTACTGGCTAGCCTCCTACAATGAGCAGTTCTTC.

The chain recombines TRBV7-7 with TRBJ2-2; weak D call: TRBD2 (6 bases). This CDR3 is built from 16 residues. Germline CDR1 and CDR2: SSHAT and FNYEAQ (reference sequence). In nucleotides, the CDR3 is TGTGCTGTTCACGGGGGAGAAGGGGCGAACACCGGGGAGCTGTTTTTT. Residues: CAVHGGEGANTGELFF. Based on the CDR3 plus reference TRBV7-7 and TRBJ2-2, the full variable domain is GAGVSQSPRYKVTKRGQDVTLRCDPISSHATLYWYQQALGQGPEFLTYFNYEAQPDKSGLPSDRFSAERPEGSISTLTIQRTEQRDSAMYRCAVHGGEGANTGELFFGEGSRLTVL.

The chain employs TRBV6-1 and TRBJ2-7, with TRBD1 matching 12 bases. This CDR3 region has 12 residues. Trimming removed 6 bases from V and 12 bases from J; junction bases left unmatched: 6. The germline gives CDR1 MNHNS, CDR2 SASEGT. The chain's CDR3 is CASSRDRGQGYF. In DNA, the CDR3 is TGTGCCAGCAGCCGGGACAGGGGGCAGGGGTACTTC.

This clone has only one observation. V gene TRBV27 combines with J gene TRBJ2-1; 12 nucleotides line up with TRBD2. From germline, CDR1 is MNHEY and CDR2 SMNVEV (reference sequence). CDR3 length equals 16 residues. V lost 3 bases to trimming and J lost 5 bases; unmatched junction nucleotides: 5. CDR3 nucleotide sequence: TGTGCCAGCAGTTTCCTACGACTAGCGGGAGACAATGAGCAGTTCTTC. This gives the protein CASSFLRLAGDNEQFF.

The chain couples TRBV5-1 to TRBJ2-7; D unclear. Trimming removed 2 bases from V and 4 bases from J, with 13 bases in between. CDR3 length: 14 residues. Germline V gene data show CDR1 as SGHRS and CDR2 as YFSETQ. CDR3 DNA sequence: TGCGCCAGCAGCTTCGACTGCTTGGATTACGAGCAGTACTTC. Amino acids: CASSFDCLDYEQYF.

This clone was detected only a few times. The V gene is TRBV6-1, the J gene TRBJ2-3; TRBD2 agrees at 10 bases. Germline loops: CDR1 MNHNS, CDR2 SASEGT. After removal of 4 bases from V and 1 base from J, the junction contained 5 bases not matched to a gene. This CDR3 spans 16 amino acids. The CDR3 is CASSVHGTSGTDTQYF. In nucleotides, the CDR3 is TGTGCCAGCAGTGTCCACGGGACTAGCGGCACAGATACGCAGTATTTT.

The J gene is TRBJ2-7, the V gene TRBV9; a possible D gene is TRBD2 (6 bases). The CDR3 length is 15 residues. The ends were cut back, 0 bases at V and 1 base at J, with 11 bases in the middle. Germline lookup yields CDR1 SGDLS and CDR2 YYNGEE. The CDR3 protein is CASSVGGLPSYEQYF. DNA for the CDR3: TGTGCCAGCAGCGTAGGGGGACTTCCTTCCTACGAGCAGTACTTC.

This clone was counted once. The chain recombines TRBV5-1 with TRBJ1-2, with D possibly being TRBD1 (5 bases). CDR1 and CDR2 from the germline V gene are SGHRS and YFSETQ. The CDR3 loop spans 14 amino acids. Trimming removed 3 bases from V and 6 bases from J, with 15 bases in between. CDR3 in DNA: TGCGCCAGCAGCTCCGGACACCCCGAGGATGGCTACACCTTC. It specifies CASSSGHPEDGYTF.